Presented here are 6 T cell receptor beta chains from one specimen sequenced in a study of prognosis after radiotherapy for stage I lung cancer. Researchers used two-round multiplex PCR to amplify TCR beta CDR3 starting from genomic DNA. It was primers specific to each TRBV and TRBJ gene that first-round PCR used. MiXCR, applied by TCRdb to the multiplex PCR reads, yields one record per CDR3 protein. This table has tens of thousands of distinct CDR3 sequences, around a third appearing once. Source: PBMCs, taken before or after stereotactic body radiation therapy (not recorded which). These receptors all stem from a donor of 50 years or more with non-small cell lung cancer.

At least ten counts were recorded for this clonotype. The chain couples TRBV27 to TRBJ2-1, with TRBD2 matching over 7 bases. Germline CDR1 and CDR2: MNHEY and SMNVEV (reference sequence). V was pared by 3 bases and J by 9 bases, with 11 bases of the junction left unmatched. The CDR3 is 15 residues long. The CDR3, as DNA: TGTGCCAGCAGTTTGGATATTAGCGGGCCCTCTGAGCAGTTCTTC. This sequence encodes CASSLDISGPSEQFF.

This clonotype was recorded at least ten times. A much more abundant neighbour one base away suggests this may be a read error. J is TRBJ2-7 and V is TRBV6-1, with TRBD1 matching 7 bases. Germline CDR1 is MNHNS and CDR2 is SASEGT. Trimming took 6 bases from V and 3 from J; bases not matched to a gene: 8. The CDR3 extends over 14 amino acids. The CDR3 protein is CASRFRDRNYEQYF. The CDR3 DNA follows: TGTGCCAGCAGATTCCGGGACAGAAACTACGAGCAGTACTTC.

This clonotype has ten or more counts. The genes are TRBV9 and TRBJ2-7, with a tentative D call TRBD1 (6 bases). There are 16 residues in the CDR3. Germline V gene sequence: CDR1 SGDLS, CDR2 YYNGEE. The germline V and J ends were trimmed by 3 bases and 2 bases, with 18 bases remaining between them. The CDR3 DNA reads TGTGCCAGCAGCGGATCCCAGCAGGGGCTCGCCTACGAGCAGTACTTC. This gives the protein CASSGSQQGLAYEQYF.

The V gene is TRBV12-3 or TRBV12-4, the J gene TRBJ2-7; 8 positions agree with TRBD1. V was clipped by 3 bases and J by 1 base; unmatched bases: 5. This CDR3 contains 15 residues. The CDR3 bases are TGTGCCAGCAGTTTTTTCCAGGGGGCGTCCTACGAGCAGTACTTC. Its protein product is CASSFFQGASYEQYF.

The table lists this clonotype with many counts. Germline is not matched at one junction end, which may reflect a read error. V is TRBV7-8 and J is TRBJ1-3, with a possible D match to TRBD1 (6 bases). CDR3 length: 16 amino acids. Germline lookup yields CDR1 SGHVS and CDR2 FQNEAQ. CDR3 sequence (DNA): TGTGCCAGCAGCCATACCGACAGGAGCTCTGGAAGCACCATATATTTT. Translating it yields CASSHTDRSSGSTIYF.

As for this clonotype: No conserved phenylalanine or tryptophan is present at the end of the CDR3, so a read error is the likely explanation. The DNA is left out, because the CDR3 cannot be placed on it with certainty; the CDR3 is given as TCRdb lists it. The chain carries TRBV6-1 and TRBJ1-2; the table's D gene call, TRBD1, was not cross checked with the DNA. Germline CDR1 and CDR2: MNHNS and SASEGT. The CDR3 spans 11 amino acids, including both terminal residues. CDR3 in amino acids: CASSRGTVHTL.